This TCR beta chain was captured by sequencing in a study of blood T cell repertoires in COVID-19 (TCRdb year 2020). Regarding the research as a whole: Collaborator samples came from the United States, Italy and Spain and covered acute and convalescent phases of COVID-19. The prospective study material was composed of cDNA or gDNA derived from T cells, B-cell-depleted T cells, or PBMCs. The dataset comprised deeply sampled blood TCRbeta repertoires from subjects exposed to, actively infected with, or recovered from COVID-19. The repertoires were made available in a free public database intended to serve as a resource for research on the immune response to SARS-CoV-2. Samples were obtained from the ongoing ImmuneRACE study (first 160 participants) and from 1,254 subjects provided by 6 global collaborators. The sample metadata nearly always contained a de-identified subject ID, COVID-19 status, age in years and sex. Where HLA class I and class II types were available, the types were taken from metadata supplied by the sample provider, not from assay-based typing. Overall study results and their limits: How much clinical and demographic metadata was included differed by source and by participant, and the metadata was provided uncurated.

TCRbeta CDR3 regions were amplified from genomic DNA using the immunoSEQ Assay, a bias-controlled multiplex PCR. The study's own analysis went as follows. Nucleated cell counts per sample were estimated from amplification of reference gene primers within the assay. Sequence reads were collapsed and filtered to measure the absolute abundance of every unique TCRbeta CDR3 rearrangement. For each sample, productive Simpson clonality was calculated as the square root of Simpson's diversity index across productive rearrangements. Imported from immuneACCESS, the table was reduced by TCRdb to in-frame sequences with V and J called. These copies leave out some clones; in studies compared against another copy, an unresolved V gene accounts for under half, and the cause of the remainder is not known. Clonal size and the V and J genes are those of that table, whereas D and trimming came from the DNA. Within this sample are around 230,000 clones, with approximately 83% of them counted one time only. Roughly 3.3% of the sample goes to the ten largest clones.

Including cysteine and phenylalanine, the CDR3 has 15 amino acids. The entry retains the CDR3 DNA only, 45 bases that are in frame from base 1. V lost 4 bases and J lost 5 bases, and the count of bases not matched to a germline gene is 6. The germline V gene (reference sequence) gives CDR1 as LNHDA and CDR2 as SQIVND. Participants in the prospective study were aged roughly 18 to 100 years, lived in about two dozen United States geographic areas, and enrolled through a virtual design. Cohort assignment in the prospective study relied on participant-reported clinical history from a screening survey and a study questionnaire. In the prospective study, mobile phlebotomists collected whole blood, serum and a nasopharyngeal or oropharyngeal swab from each participant. Additional blood draws and questionnaires over an approximately two-month period could optionally be provided by prospective study participants. Before DNA extraction, blood samples from the prospective study were shipped at room temperature or frozen.

In the case of this clone: Its antigen specificity is not known. Base qualities are not recorded, but no much larger clone differs from it by a single base.

The chain is encoded by TRBV19 joined to TRBJ2-3; TRBD2 matches 10 bases in the middle. This receptor was taken from a middle-aged woman with acute COVID-19. Sequenced sample: PBMCs or T cells enriched from blood (not recorded which). The bases read TGTGCCAGTAGTACCCTGCTAGCGGGAGTAGATACGCAGTATTTT. Its product reads: CASSTLLAGVDTQYF.